A selection of T cell receptor beta chains follows, all from one sample in a study of T cells in Graves' hyperthyroidism and ophthalmopathy. MiXCR was run by TCRdb on the multiplex PCR reads, yielding one entry per CDR3 protein. The sample lists about 460,000 distinct CDR3 sequences, about 20% seen once, with about half in the top ten. Sequencing input: blood. The receptor set was obtained from a woman aged 70-85 years with Graves' ophthalmopathy. Each CDR3 is given with its conserved first and last residue. Each record gives: clone size, V gene, D gene, J gene, CDR3 protein, CDR3 DNA. The D gene is left open where the match is weak. Some rows have no size entry. The others give once, few or many, or a class for an expanded clone.

>few|TRBV6-2/TRBV6-3|TRBD2|TRBJ2-1
CASSVAGGRYNEQFF
TGTGCCAGCAGTGTAGCGGGAGGGCGCTACAATGAGCAGTTCTTC
>.|TRBV12-3/TRBV12-4|.|TRBJ1-2
CASSFRGDNGYTF
TGTGCCAGCAGTTTTCGGGGGGATAATGGCTACACCTTC
>.|TRBV5-1|.|TRBJ2-1
CASSFGDSRPYNEQFF
TGCGCCAGCAGCTTCGGTGACTCCAGACCATACAATGAGCAGTTCTTC
>once|TRBV19|.|TRBJ1-1
CASSTGGKAFF
TGTGCCAGTAGTACAGGTGGTAAAGCTTTCTTT
>.|TRBV2|TRBD1|TRBJ1-1
CASRDGTGNPEAFF
TGTGCCAGCAGGGACGGGACAGGGAACCCTGAAGCTTTCTTT
>.|TRBV5-1|.|TRBJ2-2
CASSSQSKDTGELFF
TGCGCCAGCAGTTCACAGAGTAAGGACACCGGGGAGCTGTTTTTT
>.|TRBV2|TRBD2|TRBJ2-5
CASRASGTGGTSGTETQYF
TGTGCCAGCAGAGCCTCCGGGACAGGCGGGACTAGCGGGACGGAGACCCAGTACTTC
>.|TRBV2|.|TRBJ1-3
CASSPGVGRPIYF
TGTGCCAGCTCCCCGGGGGTCGGAAGACCCATATATTTT
>many|TRBV3-1|TRBD1|TRBJ1-4
CASSTRDREEKLFF
TGTGCCAGCAGCACCCGGGACAGGGAGGAAAAACTGTTTTTT
>few|TRBV30|.|TRBJ1-1
CAWRKGRTEAFF
TGTGCCTGGAGGAAAGGAAGAACTGAAGCTTTCTTT
>few|TRBV2|TRBD2|TRBJ2-2
CATTSWEGGTGELFF
TGTGCCACCACATCGTGGGAGGGTGGCACCGGGGAGCTGTTTTTT
>.|TRBV20-1|.|TRBJ1-6
CSARVGVYNSPLHF
TGCAGTGCTAGAGTTGGGGTCTATAATTCACCCCTCCACTTT
>many|TRBV28|TRBD2|TRBJ2-5
CASSTPSEGLAGRETQYF
TGTGCCAGCAGTACCCCCTCAGAGGGACTAGCGGGAAGAGAGACCCAGTACTTC
>many|TRBV7-2|.|TRBJ1-2
CASSPFLSFNYGYTF
TGTGCCAGCAGCCCGTTCCTGAGTTTTAACTATGGCTACACCTTC
>.|TRBV27|TRBD2|TRBJ2-3
CASSHTPGLARTDTQYF
TGTGCCAGCAGTCACACTCCGGGACTAGCGCGGACAGATACGCAGTATTTT
>.|TRBV19|.|TRBJ2-1
CASSTPGGGLYNEQFF
TGTGCCAGTAGTACCCCCGGGGGAGGCCTCTACAATGAGCAGTTCTTC
>.|TRBV7-3|TRBD1|TRBJ1-4
CASSPGQGGEKLFF
TGTGCCAGCAGCCCGGGACAGGGAGGGGAAAAACTGTTTTTT
>many|TRBV2|.|TRBJ1-2
CASSGGGYGYTF
TGTGCCAGCAGTGGGGGCGGCTATGGCTACACCTTC
>.|TRBV18|.|TRBJ2-5
CASSPAGVLETQYF
TGTGCCAGCTCACCCGCCGGCGTGTTGGAGACCCAGTACTTC
>many|TRBV28|.|TRBJ2-6
CASSFGSAGANVLTF
TGTGCCAGCAGTTTCGGATCCGCGGGGGCCAACGTCCTGACTTTC
>few|TRBV20-1|TRBD2|TRBJ2-7
CSAAGGGVGSYEQYF
TGCAGTGCTGCGGGGGGGGGAGTCGGCTCCTACGAGCAGTACTTC
>.|TRBV7-2|TRBD2|TRBJ2-1
CASSRPSSGRAYNEQFF
TGTGCCAGCAGCAGACCGTCTAGCGGGAGGGCCTACAATGAGCAGTTCTTC
>few|TRBV6-1|TRBD1|TRBJ2-1
CASRFRDRGHNEQFF
TGTGCCAGCAGATTCCGGGACAGGGGCCACAATGAGCAGTTCTTC
>many|TRBV12-3/TRBV12-4|.|TRBJ1-6
CASSFEDGNSPLHF
TGTGCCAGCAGTTTTGAGGACGGTAATTCACCCCTCCACTTT
>many|TRBV28|.|TRBJ2-2
CASSFRLTNTGELFF
TGTGCCAGCAGTTTTCGACTTACGAACACCGGGGAGCTGTTTTTT
>.|TRBV20-1|TRBD1|TRBJ1-5
CSARVPGQGMGNQPQHF
TGCAGTGCTAGAGTGCCCGGACAGGGGATGGGCAATCAGCCCCAGCATTTT
>many|TRBV15|TRBD2|TRBJ2-1
CATSRGGLAETYNEQFF
TGTGCCACCAGCAGAGGGGGACTAGCGGAAACCTACAATGAGCAGTTCTTC
>.|TRBV2|.|TRBJ1-1
CTSMVTENTEAFF
TGTACCAGCATGGTCACAGAGAACACTGAAGCTTTCTTT
>.|TRBV24-1|.|TRBJ2-2
CATSVGTLITGELFF
TGTGCCACCAGTGTTGGGACCCTTATTACCGGGGAGCTGTTTTTT
>few|TRBV9|.|TRBJ1-2
CASSGPREDVYGYTF
TGTGCCAGCAGCGGCCCCCGGGAGGATGTCTATGGCTACACCTTC
>.|TRBV25-1|TRBD1|TRBJ2-5
CASSADPDRGQETQYF
TGTGCCAGCAGTGCTGACCCCGACAGGGGGCAAGAGACCCAGTACTTC
>.|TRBV5-1|.|TRBJ1-6
CAITQGPAYNSPLHF
TGCGCCATTACACAGGGCCCTGCCTATAATTCACCCCTCCACTTT
>many|TRBV7-2|.|TRBJ2-5
CASSLAILQTQYF
TGTGCCAGCAGCTTAGCCATATTGCAGACCCAGTACTTC
>few|TRBV12-3/TRBV12-4|TRBD2|TRBJ2-5
CASSSRGGGETQYF
TGTGCCAGCAGTTCCCGGGGGGGTGGGGAGACCCAGTACTTC
>.|TRBV30|TRBD2|TRBJ2-3
CAWRISGRGNTQYF
TGTGCCTGGAGGATCAGCGGGAGGGGAAATACGCAGTATTTT
>few|TRBV18|.|TRBJ2-3
CASSSSGEPTQYF
TGTGCCAGCTCTTCTTCAGGGGAGCCTACGCAGTATTTT
>many|TRBV28|TRBD2|TRBJ2-7
CASRTSGRPVLEQYF
TGTGCCAGCAGGACTAGCGGGAGGCCCGTCTTGGAGCAGTACTTC
>many|TRBV7-9|.|TRBJ2-5
CASSLAGSQETQYF
TGTGCCAGCAGCTTAGCGGGCAGCCAAGAGACCCAGTACTTC
>few|TRBV7-2|.|TRBJ2-1
CASSLEPLGGNEQFF
TGTGCCAGCAGCTTAGAACCCCTCGGGGGTAATGAGCAGTTCTTC
>.|TRBV6-2/TRBV6-3|.|TRBJ2-1
CASSQDSFSYNEQFF
TGTGCCAGCAGTCAGGACAGCTTCTCCTACAATGAGCAGTTCTTC
>.|TRBV28|.|TRBJ2-1
CASSKRVEQFF
TGTGCCAGCAGTAAGAGGGTTGAGCAGTTCTTC